This is a list of T cell receptor beta chains from one sample in a study of blood T cell repertoires in COVID-19. Clones were sequenced by immunoSEQ multiplex PCR, and TCRdb holds only the in-frame ones, with some missing. The sample contains more than 150,000 clones, more than 65% of which appear only once. Material: peripheral blood. These receptors all stem from a woman of 80 years or more with acute or convalescent COVID-19. Each CDR3 is given with its conserved first and last residue. The D gene is left open where the match is weak. Where a row states a size, it is once, few, many or the class of an expanded clone; other rows omit it.

cdr3_length: 15; j_call: TRBJ2-1; clone_size: -; d_call: TRBD2; v_call: TRBV7-2; cdr3_nt: TGTGCCAGCAGCTCCAGACTAGCGGAGGTCAATGAGCAGTTCTTC; cdr3_aa: CASSSRLAEVNEQFF
cdr3_length: 16; j_call: TRBJ1-1; clone_size: -; d_call: -; v_call: TRBV6-1; cdr3_nt: TGTGCCAGCAGTGATAGGGACCGGACGGGGGGCGCTGAAGCTTTCTTT; cdr3_aa: CASSDRDRTGGAEAFF
cdr3_length: 13; j_call: TRBJ2-7; clone_size: once; d_call: -; v_call: TRBV7-9; cdr3_nt: TGTGCCAGCAGCTTCGGCGGTTCCTACGAGCAGTACTTC; cdr3_aa: CASSFGGSYEQYF
cdr3_length: 16; j_call: TRBJ1-1; clone_size: -; d_call: TRBD1; v_call: TRBV6-5; cdr3_nt: TGTGCCAGCAGTTACTCGTGGACAGGGGGAGGAACTGAAGCTTTCTTT; cdr3_aa: CASSYSWTGGGTEAFF
cdr3_length: 17; j_call: TRBJ1-1; clone_size: once; d_call: TRBD1; v_call: TRBV28; cdr3_nt: TGTGCCAGCAGTACAACGCCCCGACAGGGGCAGAACACTGAAGCCTTCTTT; cdr3_aa: CASSTTPRQGQNTEAFF
cdr3_length: 13; j_call: TRBJ1-2; clone_size: -; d_call: -; v_call: TRBV12-3/TRBV12-4; cdr3_nt: TGTGCCAGCAGACCCGGGAGTAACTATGGCTACACCTTC; cdr3_aa: CASRPGSNYGYTF
cdr3_length: 18; j_call: TRBJ1-5; clone_size: -; d_call: TRBD1; v_call: TRBV24-1; cdr3_nt: TGTGCCACCAGTGACTCAGGACAGGGGATCTATAGCAATCAGCCCCAGCATTTT; cdr3_aa: CATSDSGQGIYSNQPQHF
cdr3_length: 15; j_call: TRBJ2-5; clone_size: -; d_call: TRBD2; v_call: TRBV28; cdr3_nt: TGTGCCAGCAGCACGACTAGCGGGAGCGGCGAGACCCAGTACTTC; cdr3_aa: CASSTTSGSGETQYF
cdr3_length: 18; j_call: TRBJ2-7; clone_size: -; d_call: -; v_call: TRBV6-2/TRBV6-3; cdr3_nt: TGTGCCAGCAGTGACCCCCCCAGGGGGGCTCCCTTCGACTACGAGCAGTACTTC; cdr3_aa: CASSDPPRGAPFDYEQYF
cdr3_length: 16; j_call: TRBJ1-1; clone_size: few; d_call: TRBD1; v_call: TRBV19; cdr3_nt: TGTGCCAGTAGTTTCCGACAGGGGGCAGGGAACACTGAAGCTTTCTTT; cdr3_aa: CASSFRQGAGNTEAFF
cdr3_length: 15; j_call: TRBJ1-2; clone_size: -; d_call: -; v_call: TRBV6-5; cdr3_nt: TGTGCCAGCAGCCGTACAAGTCTGGGGGAGGAGGGCTACACCTTC; cdr3_aa: CASSRTSLGEEGYTF
cdr3_length: 15; j_call: TRBJ2-1; clone_size: -; d_call: TRBD2; v_call: TRBV7-8; cdr3_nt: TGTGCCAGCAGCTTATCGACTAGCGGCCACAATGAGCAGTTCTTC; cdr3_aa: CASSLSTSGHNEQFF
cdr3_length: 13; j_call: TRBJ1-4; clone_size: -; d_call: -; v_call: TRBV29-1; cdr3_nt: TGCAGCGTTAGGGGACACACTAATGAAAAACTGTTTTTT; cdr3_aa: CSVRGHTNEKLFF
cdr3_length: 15; j_call: TRBJ2-7; clone_size: -; d_call: TRBD1; v_call: TRBV29-1; cdr3_nt: TGCAGCGTTGAAGAGGGGGCAGGGGGTAGGTACGAGCAGTACTTC; cdr3_aa: CSVEEGAGGRYEQYF
cdr3_length: 14; j_call: TRBJ2-2; clone_size: -; d_call: -; v_call: TRBV2; cdr3_nt: TGTGCCAGCAACAGGCACACGAACACCGGGGAGCTGTTTTTT; cdr3_aa: CASNRHTNTGELFF
cdr3_length: 14; j_call: TRBJ1-1; clone_size: few; d_call: -; v_call: TRBV18; cdr3_nt: TGTGCCAGCTCACCAATTACAGGGTTCACTGAAGCTTTCTTT; cdr3_aa: CASSPITGFTEAFF
cdr3_length: 15; j_call: TRBJ2-3; clone_size: -; d_call: TRBD2; v_call: TRBV5-1; cdr3_nt: TGCGCCAGCAGCTTACAGCGGGGGGGCACAGATACGCAGTATTTT; cdr3_aa: CASSLQRGGTDTQYF
cdr3_length: 15; j_call: TRBJ2-2; clone_size: -; d_call: -; v_call: TRBV7-8; cdr3_nt: TGTGCCAGCAGCTTAGGTCGGGGGATCGCCGGGGAGCTGTTTTTT; cdr3_aa: CASSLGRGIAGELFF
cdr3_length: 14; j_call: TRBJ1-2; clone_size: -; d_call: TRBD1; v_call: TRBV18; cdr3_nt: TGTGCCAGCTCCCCCGGACAGGCCGACGGTGGCTACACCTTC; cdr3_aa: CASSPGQADGGYTF
cdr3_length: 14; j_call: TRBJ1-5; clone_size: -; d_call: -; v_call: TRBV6-4; cdr3_nt: TGTGCCAGCAGTGACCGACCAGGGGTAGGGCCCCAGCATTTT; cdr3_aa: CASSDRPGVGPQHF
cdr3_length: 15; j_call: TRBJ2-7; clone_size: -; d_call: TRBD1; v_call: TRBV3-1/TRBV3-2; cdr3_nt: TGTGCCAGCAGCCCCTGGGACAGGGGGCCTAAGGAGCAGTACTTC; cdr3_aa: CASSPWDRGPKEQYF
cdr3_length: 14; j_call: TRBJ1-6; clone_size: -; d_call: -; v_call: TRBV2; cdr3_nt: TGTGCCAGCAGAACAGGGCGTTTTAGTACACCCCTCCACTTT; cdr3_aa: CASRTGRFSTPLHF
cdr3_length: 17; j_call: TRBJ2-7; clone_size: once; d_call: TRBD2; v_call: TRBV28; cdr3_nt: TGTGCCAGCAGGAGACTAGCGGGAGGGTTCGCCTCCTACGAGCAGTACTTC; cdr3_aa: CASRRLAGGFASYEQYF
cdr3_length: 12; j_call: TRBJ2-7; clone_size: once; d_call: TRBD2; v_call: TRBV3-1/TRBV3-2; cdr3_nt: TGTGCCAGTTCGACTAGCAACTACGAGCAGTACTTC; cdr3_aa: CASSTSNYEQYF
cdr3_length: 16; j_call: TRBJ2-1; clone_size: -; d_call: -; v_call: TRBV4-1; cdr3_nt: TGCGCCAGCAGCCAAGAGAACAGGGCCGCCTACAATGAGCAGTTCTTC; cdr3_aa: CASSQENRAAYNEQFF
cdr3_length: 11; j_call: TRBJ2-1; clone_size: few; d_call: -; v_call: TRBV19; cdr3_nt: TGTGCCAGTAGTATCTTCAATGAGCAGTTCTTC; cdr3_aa: CASSIFNEQFF
cdr3_length: 15; j_call: TRBJ1-2; clone_size: few; d_call: -; v_call: TRBV19; cdr3_nt: TGTGCCAGTAGTAGTAGAGGGGGTATCCCCTATGGCTACACCTTC; cdr3_aa: CASSSRGGIPYGYTF
cdr3_length: 15; j_call: TRBJ1-4; clone_size: -; d_call: TRBD1; v_call: TRBV11-2; cdr3_nt: TGTGCCAGCAGTTACCTGACAGGGGGGAATGAAAAACTGTTTTTT; cdr3_aa: CASSYLTGGNEKLFF
cdr3_length: 16; j_call: TRBJ2-1; clone_size: -; d_call: TRBD2; v_call: TRBV19; cdr3_nt: TGTGCCAGTAGTACTGTTCCTAGCGGGAGCTACAATGAGCAGTTCTTC; cdr3_aa: CASSTVPSGSYNEQFF
cdr3_length: 15; j_call: TRBJ1-2; clone_size: few; d_call: TRBD1; v_call: TRBV5-8; cdr3_nt: TGTGCCAGCAGCCGGGACAGAATCGCTAACTATGGCTACACCTTC; cdr3_aa: CASSRDRIANYGYTF
cdr3_length: 13; j_call: TRBJ1-1; clone_size: -; d_call: -; v_call: TRBV3-1/TRBV3-2; cdr3_nt: TGTGCCAGCAGCGGCAGGGAGAACACTGAAGCTTTCTTT; cdr3_aa: CASSGRENTEAFF
cdr3_length: 16; j_call: TRBJ2-2; clone_size: -; d_call: -; v_call: TRBV11-3; cdr3_nt: TGTGCCAGCAGCTTCCCCGGGAAAAATTCTCCCGGGGAGCTGTTTTTT; cdr3_aa: CASSFPGKNSPGELFF
cdr3_length: 12; j_call: TRBJ1-2; clone_size: once; d_call: TRBD1; v_call: TRBV5-1; cdr3_nt: TGCGCCAGCAGCTTGGGGGACAGGGTTTCCACCTTC; cdr3_aa: CASSLGDRVSTF
cdr3_length: 14; j_call: TRBJ2-2; clone_size: once; d_call: TRBD1; v_call: TRBV3-1/TRBV3-2; cdr3_nt: TGTGCCAGCAGCCAAGAAGGGGGCTACGGGGAGCTGTTTTTT; cdr3_aa: CASSQEGGYGELFF
cdr3_length: 14; j_call: TRBJ1-1; clone_size: few; d_call: TRBD1; v_call: TRBV19; cdr3_nt: TGTGCCAGTAGCCGAGAGGGACAGGGGACTGAAGCTTTCTTT; cdr3_aa: CASSREGQGTEAFF
cdr3_length: 15; j_call: TRBJ2-1; clone_size: -; d_call: TRBD2; v_call: TRBV5-1; cdr3_nt: TGCGCCAGCAGCTTGGTAGCGGGAGCCCAGAATGAGCAGTTCTTC; cdr3_aa: CASSLVAGAQNEQFF
cdr3_length: 15; j_call: TRBJ2-2; clone_size: once; d_call: -; v_call: TRBV5-4; cdr3_nt: TGTGCCAGCAGCTTGGACTCCCCGGGCACCGGGGAGCTGTTTTTT; cdr3_aa: CASSLDSPGTGELFF